Listed below are T cell receptor beta chains from one sample, sequenced in a study of CD8+ T cells in alopecia areata. Measured with immunoSEQ multiplex PCR; TCRdb has only the in-frame clones, and not every one. In the table there are approximately 180,000 clones, approximately 56% of which are singletons. Sequences were derived from CD4+ T cells sorted from blood, sampled at week 0. These receptors were obtained from a human donor with alopecia areata. The CDR3 runs from the conserved cysteine through the conserved F or W. D genes are given only for firm matches. The size of a clone is reported for some rows only, either as once, few or many, or as a class for expanded clones.

v_call	j_call	d_call	clone_size	cdr3_length	cdr3_aa	cdr3_nt
TRBV6-1	TRBJ2-7	.	.	13	CASSGAASYEQYF	TGTGCCAGCAGTGGAGCCGCTTCCTACGAGCAGTACTTC
TRBV5-6	TRBJ1-5	.	once	16	CASSLDMGRGNQPQHF	TGTGCCAGCAGCTTGGATATGGGGAGAGGCAATCAGCCCCAGCATTTT
TRBV29-1	TRBJ2-2	.	.	13	CSVGLRFAGELFF	TGCAGCGTTGGACTAAGGTTCGCCGGGGAGCTGTTTTTT
TRBV30	TRBJ1-1	.	.	16	CAWTSQSPTVGTEAFF	TGTGCCTGGACGTCCCAAAGTCCGACAGTCGGCACTGAAGCTTTCTTT
TRBV19	TRBJ2-1	.	.	12	CASSIVGGEQFF	TGTGCCAGTAGTATAGTTGGGGGGGAGCAGTTCTTC
TRBV2	TRBJ1-1	.	few	10	CASSLAVAFF	TGTGCCAGCAGTCTCGCGGTGGCTTTCTTT
TRBV5-1	TRBJ2-5	.	many	12	CASSPTQETQYF	TGCGCCAGCAGCCCCACACAAGAGACCCAGTACTTC
TRBV5-1	TRBJ2-3	TRBD2	few	15	CASSFSGGFTDTQYF	TGCGCCAGCAGCTTCAGCGGGGGGTTCACAGATACGCAGTATTTT
TRBV30	TRBJ2-2	TRBD1	.	16	CAWSVGQGANTGELFF	TGTGCCTGGAGTGTTGGACAGGGGGCTAATACCGGGGAGCTGTTTTTT
TRBV27	TRBJ2-5	.	once	13	CASSLLVGRTQYF	TGTGCCAGCAGTTTATTGGTCGGCAGGACCCAGTACTTC
TRBV7-2	TRBJ2-5	.	.	13	CASSLDRVETQYF	TGTGCCAGCAGCTTAGACAGGGTTGAGACCCAGTACTTC
TRBV30	TRBJ2-6	.	.	14	CAWLTNEGANVLTF	TGTGCCTGGCTGACAAATGAGGGGGCCAACGTCCTGACTTTC
TRBV4-2	TRBJ2-3	TRBD2	once	18	CASSQERGGGPSTDTQYF	TGTGCCAGCAGCCAAGAAAGGGGCGGGGGGCCTAGCACAGATACGCAGTATTTT
TRBV10-1	TRBJ2-3	.	once	14	CASSLRLKTDTQYF	TGCGCCAGCAGTTTACGATTAAAAACAGATACGCAGTATTTT
TRBV25-1	TRBJ1-2	.	.	14	CASSEYGGNYGYTF	TGTGCCAGCAGTGAGTACGGAGGGAACTATGGCTACACCTTC
TRBV29-1	TRBJ2-5	TRBD2	.	12	CSVEERAGAQYF	TGCAGCGTTGAAGAACGTGCGGGGGCCCAGTACTTC
TRBV18	TRBJ2-3	.	few	12	CASSPPTDTQYF	TGTGCCAGCTCACCACCGACTGATACGCAGTATTTT
TRBV7-9	TRBJ1-6	.	.	14	CASRKEAGNSPLHF	TGTGCCAGCAGAAAGGAGGCTGGGAATTCACCCCTCCACTTT
TRBV11-2	TRBJ2-6	TRBD1	.	16	CASSLGQSSGANVLTF	TGTGCCAGCAGCTTGGGACAGTCCTCTGGGGCCAACGTCCTGACTTTC
TRBV29-1	TRBJ2-5	.	.	13	CSVEGGGTETQYF	TGCAGCGTTGAAGGAGGCGGGACAGAGACCCAGTACTTC
TRBV15	TRBJ2-3	.	.	14	CATSREPGQDTQYF	TGTGCCACCAGCAGAGAACCGGGGCAGGATACGCAGTATTTT
TRBV4-1	TRBJ1-1	.	.	15	CASSRQGSGNTEAFF	TGCGCCAGCAGCCGCCAGGGTTCGGGGAATACTGAAGCTTTCTTT
TRBV30	TRBJ1-5	.	.	14	CAWSLGIGNQPQHF	TGTGCCTGGAGTTTGGGAATCGGCAATCAGCCCCAGCATTTT
TRBV2	TRBJ2-1	.	.	14	CATKGGPSYNEQFF	TGTGCCACTAAAGGGGGGCCCTCCTACAATGAGCAGTTCTTC
TRBV25-1	TRBJ2-7	.	.	11	CATSPDYEQYF	TGTGCCACCAGCCCCGACTACGAGCAGTACTTC
TRBV9	TRBJ2-2	.	.	16	CASSVDWQGETGELFF	TGTGCCAGCAGCGTAGATTGGCAGGGAGAAACCGGGGAGCTGTTTTTT
TRBV29-1	TRBJ2-1	.	once	13	CSVDVGGNNEQFF	TGCAGCGTTGACGTAGGAGGTAACAATGAGCAGTTCTTC
TRBV5-1	TRBJ2-1	TRBD2	.	14	CASGGENAYNEQFF	TGCGCCAGCGGGGGGGAGAATGCCTACAATGAGCAGTTCTTC
TRBV6-6	TRBJ2-7	.	once	16	CASSYNSVGRGYEQYF	TGTGCCAGCAGTTACAATTCGGTAGGACGAGGATACGAGCAGTACTTC
TRBV29-1	TRBJ2-2	.	few	14	CSVWGLGNTGELFF	TGCAGCGTTTGGGGGCTGGGGAACACCGGGGAGCTGTTTTTT
TRBV29-1	TRBJ1-5	.	few	12	CSVPSSYQPQHF	TGCAGCGTCCCCTCCTCATATCAGCCCCAGCATTTT
TRBV5-1	TRBJ2-7	TRBD2	.	13	CASRIAGAYEQYF	TGCGCCAGCAGAATAGCGGGAGCCTACGAGCAGTACTTC
TRBV7-2	TRBJ1-1	.	medium-sized	13	CASIANPRTEAFF	TGTGCCAGCATCGCTAATCCGAGGACTGAAGCTTTCTTT
TRBV29-1	TRBJ1-5	.	.	12	CSVKNSGQPQHF	TGCAGCGTAAAAAACTCGGGACAGCCCCAGCATTTT
TRBV29-1	TRBJ2-7	.	.	13	CSGQGGSSYEQYF	TGCAGCGGACAGGGAGGGTCCTCCTACGAGCAGTACTTC
TRBV19	TRBJ2-5	TRBD1	.	16	CASSIAARGGKSTQYF	TGTGCCAGTAGTATAGCCGCGCGAGGGGGCAAGTCGACCCAGTACTTC
TRBV30	TRBJ1-1	.	few	17	CAWSVLFGGLMNTEAFF	TGTGCCTGGAGTGTCCTGTTCGGCGGCCTCATGAACACTGAAGCTTTCTTT
TRBV4-1	TRBJ1-2	TRBD1	.	14	CASSQDRGYVGYTF	TGCGCCAGCAGCCAAGACAGGGGGTATGTCGGCTACACCTTC
TRBV30	TRBJ1-5	.	.	13	CAWSDGTYQPQHF	TGTGCCTGGAGTGACGGGACATATCAGCCCCAGCATTTT
TRBV30	TRBJ1-5	.	.	13	CAWSVSKGQPQHF	TGTGCCTGGAGTGTATCCAAGGGGCAACCCCAGCATTTT
TRBV29-1	TRBJ1-1	TRBD1	.	13	CSVEQGGNTEAFF	TGCAGCGTTGAGCAGGGGGGCAACACTGAAGCTTTCTTT
TRBV29-1	TRBJ2-5	.	few	12	CSVAQGQETQYF	TGCAGCGTTGCGCAGGGCCAAGAGACCCAGTACTTC
TRBV5-1	TRBJ2-2	.	.	15	CASSLVPGSAGELFF	TGCGCCAGCAGCTTGGTACCAGGGAGTGCCGGGGAGCTGTTTTTT
TRBV2	TRBJ1-2	.	.	13	CASSEQGYYGYTF	TGTGCCAGCAGTGAGCAGGGGTACTATGGCTACACCTTC
TRBV4-1	TRBJ1-5	.	.	17	CASSQRQVLSSNQPQHF	TGCGCCAGCAGCCAGAGACAGGTCCTGTCTAGCAATCAGCCCCAGCATTTT
TRBV30	TRBJ2-3	.	.	12	CAWSGTADTQYF	TGTGCCTGGAGTGGGACAGCAGATACGCAGTATTTT
TRBV4-1	TRBJ1-2	TRBD1	.	18	CASSQEPGGFGGNYGYTF	TGCGCCAGCAGCCAAGAACCAGGGGGCTTCGGTGGCAACTATGGCTACACCTTC
TRBV29-1	TRBJ1-2	.	.	14	CSVERMGGGYGYTF	TGCAGCGTTGAAAGGATGGGGGGTGGATATGGCTACACCTTC
TRBV2	TRBJ1-6	.	.	12	CASSRQNSPLHF	TGTGCCAGCAGCCGACAGAATTCACCCCTCCACTTT
TRBV10-3	TRBJ1-2	.	many	14	CAISPTGAEYGYTF	TGTGCCATCAGCCCAACGGGGGCGGAATATGGCTACACCTTC
TRBV12-5	TRBJ2-3	TRBD2	.	18	CASGKTSGGSLLDHTQYF	TGTGCTAGTGGCAAGACTAGCGGGGGGTCCTTATTAGATCATACGCAGTATTTT
TRBV5-1	TRBJ1-5	.	.	15	CASSSLGDVGQPQHF	TGCGCCAGCAGCAGTCTGGGGGATGTGGGACAGCCCCAGCATTTT
TRBV9	TRBJ2-2	.	few	14	CASSVDRNTGELFF	TGTGCCAGCAGCGTAGACAGGAACACCGGGGAGCTGTTTTTT
TRBV27	TRBJ1-2	.	.	15	CASSLSAGAVYGYTF	TGTGCCAGCAGTTTATCCGCAGGGGCAGTCTATGGCTACACCTTC
TRBV7-7	TRBJ2-2	TRBD1	.	16	CASSPGDRGITGELFF	TGTGCTAGCAGCCCGGGGGACAGGGGGATCACCGGGGAGCTGTTTTTT
TRBV7-9	TRBJ1-1	.	.	13	CASSLRGDTEAFF	TGTGCCAGCAGCTTACGTGGGGACACTGAAGCTTTCTTT
TRBV29-1	TRBJ1-1	.	.	14	CSVEGGQTNTEAFF	TGCAGCGTTGAAGGAGGACAGACAAACACTGAAGCTTTCTTT
TRBV7-9	TRBJ2-7	.	.	14	CASSFKWQPYEQYF	TGTGCCAGCAGCTTCAAATGGCAACCCTACGAGCAGTACTTC
TRBV30	TRBJ1-1	.	.	13	CAPSDTTNTEAFF	TGTGCGCCTTCGGACACCACGAACACTGAAGCTTTCTTT